Listed here are 24 T cell receptor beta chains from one sample, sequenced in a study of blood T cell repertoires in COVID-19. Only in-frame clones appear in the TCRdb table, and some are missing; sequencing was by immunoSEQ multiplex PCR. The table lists about 180,000 clones, about 81% of them singletons. Source material: peripheral blood. The receptors here all came from an elderly woman with COVID-19, enrolled during active disease.

The V and J genes are TRBV3-1 (or the pseudogene TRBV3-2) and TRBJ2-7; D might be TRBD2 (6 bases). The germline V and J ends were trimmed by 4 bases and 3 bases, with 16 bases remaining between them. The CDR3 runs to 15 residues. The germline CDR1 and CDR2 sequences are LGHDT and YNNKEL (reference sequence). CDR3 sequence: CASSPFSGVSYEQYF. The CDR3 nucleotides read TGTGCCAGCAGCCCTTTTAGCGGAGTGAGCTACGAGCAGTACTTC.

The chain employs TRBV27 and TRBJ1-2; TRBD1 agrees at 12 bases. Trimming cost V 2 bases and J 5 bases; bases outside gene matches: 9. The germline gives CDR1 MNHEY, CDR2 SMNVEV (reference sequence). The CDR3 length is 17 residues. The chain's CDR3 is CASSLTMGQGASYGYTF. The CDR3 nucleotides read TGTGCCAGCAGTTTAACAATGGGACAGGGGGCATCGTATGGCTACACCTTC.

The genes are TRBV16 and TRBJ1-2, with 7 positions matching TRBD1. The CDR3 sequence is 15 residues long. CDR1 and CDR2 from the germline V gene are KGHSY and FQNENV. With 2 bases clipped from V and 1 base from J, the junction kept 4 bases outside the gene matches. CDR3 DNA: TGTGCCAGCAGCCAAGGGGGACAGAATAACTATGGCTACACCTTC. The encoded protein is CASSQGGQNNYGYTF.

The chain joins TRBV15 to TRBJ1-5; the match to TRBD1 covers 7 bases. Germline V CDR1 and CDR2: LNHNV, YYDKDF (reference sequence). J lost 1 base, V lost 0 bases, and 3 bases had no gene match. The CDR3 loop spans 16 amino acids. CDR3 in amino acids: CATSRDLGQSNQPQHF. CDR3 DNA: TGTGCCACCAGCAGAGATCTGGGACAGAGCAATCAGCCCCAGCATTTT.

The chain has TRBV20-1 and TRBJ2-1; 9 nucleotides align to TRBD2. The CDR3 spans 13 residues. Germline CDR1 reads DFQATT; CDR2 reads SNEGSKA (reference sequence). With 3 bases clipped from V and 6 bases from J, the junction kept 3 bases outside the gene matches. Here the CDR3 reads CSASVSGGNEQFF. As DNA, the CDR3 is TGCAGTGCTAGTGTTAGCGGGGGCAATGAGCAGTTCTTC.

CDR3 in amino acids: CASRAGTYEQYF. The CDR3 region has the DNA TGTGCCAGCAGAGCGGGCACCTACGAGCAGTACTTC. The chain is built from TRBV27 and TRBJ2-7; D possibly corresponds to TRBD2 (6 bases). This CDR3 has 12 residues. The V end lost 6 bases, the J end lost 2 bases, and 8 bases lay between the germline ends. Germline CDR1 and CDR2: MNHEY and SMNVEV (reference sequence).

Regarding this clone: Other nucleotide sequences from this sample produce the same CDR3. The V and J genes are TRBV7-2 and TRBJ1-2; 9 bases fit TRBD1. V lost 5 bases and J lost 8; bases outside the gene matches: 3. This CDR3 is 12 amino acids long. Germline V gene sequence: CDR1 SGHTA, CDR2 FQGNSA. DNA for the CDR3: TGTGCCAGCAGCCTTGGGACAGGGGGCTACACCTTC. As protein: CASSLGTGGYTF. Filled out from reference TRBV7-2 and TRBJ1-2, the complete variable domain reads GAGVSQSPSNKVTEKGKDVELRCDPISGHTALYWYRQSLGQGLEFLIYFQGNSAPDKSGLPSDRFSAERTGGSVSTLTIQRTQQEDSAVYLCASSLGTGGYTFGSGTRLTVV.

This clone has just a few counts. The rearrangement links TRBV6-2 or TRBV6-3 to TRBJ2-5, with D unresolved. Trimming removed 0 bases from V and 7 bases from J, with 15 bases in between. The CDR3 consists of 15 residues. Germline-derived CDR1 and CDR2 are MNHEY and SVGEGT. The CDR3 reads CASSYSWAQPGTQYF. CDR3 nucleotide sequence: TGTGCCAGCAGTTACTCGTGGGCACAGCCTGGGACCCAGTACTTC.

The gene calls are TRBV27 and TRBJ2-1, with 8 bases fitting TRBD2. With V trimmed by 7 bases and J by 9 bases, 11 bases remained unmatched. Per the germline V gene, CDR1 is MNHEY and CDR2 is SMNVEV (reference sequence). CDR3 size: 14 residues. The CDR3 is CASTAGLAGSEQFF. CDR3 sequence (DNA): TGTGCCAGCACTGCCGGGTTAGCGGGGAGTGAGCAGTTCTTC.

This clone was detected only a few times. The rearrangement links TRBV29-1 to TRBJ2-3; 7 nucleotides agree with TRBD2. The junction had 4 bases not matched to a gene; V was cut back by 2 bases and J by 2 bases. There are 14 residues in the CDR3. Germline V gene data show CDR1 as SQVTM and CDR2 as ANQGSEA. The CDR3 DNA sequence: TGCAGCGTTGAATCGGGAGGTAACACAGATACGCAGTATTTT. Its translation is CSVESGGNTDTQYF.

The CDR3 loop reads CASKPGLVTYEQYF. Here the CDR3 DNA reads TGTGCCAGCAAACCGGGACTAGTGACTTACGAGCAGTACTTC. This chain joins TRBV7-2 and TRBJ2-7; 8 bases agree with TRBD2. This CDR3 is 14 amino acids long. Germline V gene data show CDR1 as SGHTA and CDR2 as FQGNSA. Germline trimming cut 7 bases from V and 4 bases from J; bases unmatched to any gene: 9.

This clone has just one count. The genes are TRBV9 and TRBJ2-4; 8 nucleotides align to TRBD2. CDR3 length: 16 amino acids. J gave up 2 bases and V 6 bases, and 10 bases lay outside the gene matches. CDR1 is SGDLS and CDR2 is YYNGEE in the germline V gene. In DNA form, the CDR3 reads TGTGCCAGCACACCGGGACTAGTCTGGCCCAAAAACATTCAGTACTTC. Amino acids: CASTPGLVWPKNIQYF.

This clone was observed many times. The chain employs TRBV9 and TRBJ2-3; 9 bases map to TRBD2. The CDR3 sequence is 14 residues long. Trimming removed 3 bases from V and 5 bases from J; junction bases left unmatched: 4. CDR1 and CDR2 from the germline V gene are SGDLS and YYNGEE. The CDR3 loop reads CASSGSGGKDTQYF. The CDR3, as DNA: TGTGCCAGCAGCGGGAGCGGGGGGAAAGATACGCAGTATTTT. The entire variable domain, with the rest obtained from reference TRBV9 and TRBJ2-3, is as follows: DSGVTQTPKHLITATGQRVTLRCSPRSGDLSVYWYQQSLDQGLQFLIQYYNGEERAKGNILERFSAQQFPDLHSELNLSSLELGDSALYFCASSGSGGKDTQYFGPGTRLTVL.

In nucleotides, the CDR3 is TGTGCCAGCTCACTCTTACAGGGGCGACAAGAGACCCAGTACTTC. The encoded protein is CASSLLQGRQETQYF. J is TRBJ2-5 and V is TRBV18, with 7 bases lining up with TRBD1. This CDR3 spans 15 amino acids. Germline V CDR1 and CDR2: KGHSH, LQKENI. The trim removed 4 bases at V and 2 bases at J, leaving 7 bases unmatched.

The chain combines TRBV5-1 with TRBJ2-7, with D uncertain. The CDR3 spans 13 residues. Germline V gene data show CDR1 as SGHRS and CDR2 as YFSETQ. V was clipped by 0 bases and J by 3 bases, with 7 bases between them. The CDR3 protein is CASSLGQNYEQYF. In nucleotides, the CDR3 is TGCGCCAGCAGCTTGGGCCAGAACTACGAGCAGTACTTC. Using reference TRBV5-1 and TRBJ2-7 for the parts outside the CDR3, the full variable domain is KAGVTQTPRYLIKTRGQQVTLSCSPISGHRSVSWYQQTPGQGLQFLFEYFSETQRNKGNFPGRFSGRQFSNSRSEMNVSTLELGDSALYLCASSLGQNYEQYFGPGTRLTVT.

This chain links TRBV4-2 with TRBJ2-1; 14 bases agree with TRBD2. Germline V lookup: CDR1 LGHNA, CDR2 YNFKEQ. This CDR3 has 14 amino acids. J was trimmed by 15 bases and V by 4 bases; bases with no gene match: 8. CDR3 DNA: TGTGCCAGCAGCCCTGGACTAGCGGGGGGTTGGATGTTCTTC. Translation: CASSPGLAGGWMFF.

The chain links TRBV3-1 (or the pseudogene TRBV3-2) to TRBJ2-5, with 9 bases lining up with TRBD2. With V trimmed by 1 base and J by 5 bases, 5 bases remained unmatched. From germline, CDR1 is LGHDT and CDR2 YNNKEL (reference sequence). The CDR3 consists of 15 residues. As DNA, the CDR3 is TGTGCCAGCAGCCAAGTCGCGGGGGGGCCGGAGACCCAGTACTTC. Translating it yields CASSQVAGGPETQYF.

This chain links TRBV19 with TRBJ1-5; no definite D call. The V end was cut by 5 bases, the J end by 4 bases, with 9 bases between. The CDR3 runs to 13 residues. Looked up from germline, CDR1 is LNHDA and CDR2 is SQIVND (reference sequence). This CDR3 reads CASSPQVNQPQHF. The CDR3 DNA reads as TGTGCCAGTAGTCCCCAGGTAAATCAGCCCCAGCATTTT.

This clone appeared a single time. Sequence at one end of the junction differs from germline and may be a read error. The chain couples TRBV7-7 to TRBJ1-5; no reliable D call. Germline CDR1 reads SSHAT; CDR2 reads FNYEAQ (reference sequence). This CDR3 has 16 residues. This CDR3 is CASSLVGSYSNQPQHF. For the CDR3, the DNA is TGTGCTAGCAGCTTAGTGGGCAGCTATAGCAATCAGCCCCAGCATTTT. Supplemented by reference TRBV7-7 and TRBJ1-5, the full variable domain reads GAGVSQSPRYKVTKRGQDVTLRCDPISSHATLYWYQQALGQGPEFLTYFNYEAQPDKSGLPSDRFSAERPEGSISTLTIQRTEQRDSAMYRCASSLVGSYSNQPQHFGDGTRLSIL.

The gene calls are TRBV11-3 and TRBJ2-3; 14 bases are shared with TRBD2. CDR3 length equals 17 residues. Germline V gene sequence: CDR1 SGHNT, CDR2 YENEEA. Germline trimming cut 4 bases from V and 2 bases from J; bases unmatched to any gene: 5. For the CDR3, the DNA is TGTGCCAGCAGCTCTCGGACTAGCGGGGGGTTCACAGATACGCAGTATTTT. This gives the protein CASSSRTSGGFTDTQYF.

Here the CDR3 DNA reads TGTGCCAGCAGCTTAAACTCAGGGATGGAGACCCAGTACTTC. Protein product: CASSLNSGMETQYF. This rearrangement joins TRBV7-3 to TRBJ2-5; TRBD1 might be the D (5 bases). The germline V gene encodes CDR1 SGHTA and CDR2 FQGTGA. The V end lost 1 base, the J end lost 5 bases, and 11 bases lay between the germline ends. This CDR3 region has 14 residues.

The chain carries TRBV28 and TRBJ1-5; D ambiguous. Germline V gene sequence: CDR1 MDHEN, CDR2 SYDVKM. The CDR3 runs to 15 residues. V gave up 3 bases and J gave up 1 base, with 10 bases separating them. The chain's CDR3 is CASSLPGRSNQPQHF. The CDR3 bases are TGTGCCAGCAGTTTGCCAGGTCGGAGCAATCAGCCCCAGCATTTT.

In its sample, this clone was seen a few times. The CDR3 DNA reads as TGTGCCAGTGAGTCAGGACAGGGATATGGCTACACCTTC. This sequence encodes CASESGQGYGYTF. The chain links TRBV28 to TRBJ1-2; 8 bases line up with TRBD1. Trimming removed 9 bases from V and 5 bases from J; junction bases left unmatched: 8. Germline V gene data show CDR1 as MDHEN and CDR2 as SYDVKM. The length of the CDR3 is 13 residues.

This clone was seen a handful of times. V usage is TRBV6-5 and J usage is TRBJ2-3, with 7 nucleotides matching TRBD1. Germline CDR1 is MNHEY and CDR2 is SVGAGI. There are 15 residues in the CDR3. The V segment lost 5 bases and the J segment 0 bases; nucleotides outside the gene matches: 5. CDR3 in DNA: TGTGCCAGCAGTCCCGACAGGGTTAGCACAGATACGCAGTATTTT. Encoded protein: CASSPDRVSTDTQYF.